The clone carrying this T cell receptor beta chain was observed a few times. Its antigen is unidentified. Method: immunoSEQ multiplex PCR; TCRdb's copy keeps in-frame clones and lacks some. The table shows just under 90,000 clones, with around 83% occurring only once. This record comes from a study of graft-versus-host responses after intestinal transplantation. Study-level information: Every transplant recipient was induced with anti-thymocyte globulin, then maintained on tacrolimus and steroids for about 3 years. Study-level points and caveats: Ileal or blood samples showed some GvH clones first, and such clones were also found in recipient marrow.

The V gene lost 2 bases and the J gene lost 7 bases, with 8 bases spanning the gap. The CDR3 has 13 amino acids. CDR1 and CDR2 from the germline V gene are MNHEY and SVGAGI. The receptor was isolated from a human donor who received an intestinal transplant. Source: unstimulated CD8+ T cells sorted from spleen or lymph node cells, taken before intestinal transplant. This rearrangement joins TRBV6-5 to TRBJ2-2; D is unresolved. CDR3 residues: CASSYLADGELFF. The CDR3 nucleotides are TGTGCCAGCAGTTACCTGGCGGACGGGGAGCTGTTTTTT.